These T cell receptor beta chains were read from a single sample in a study of blood T cell repertoires in COVID-19. TCRdb's copy holds only in-frame clones and misses some; the assay was immunoSEQ multiplex PCR. The sample yields around 290,000 clones, around 86% seen once. The source material was PBMCs or T cells enriched from blood (not recorded which). Source of these receptors: a woman aged 40-49 years who had recovered from COVID-19. CDR3s include the opening cysteine and the closing phenylalanine or tryptophan. D genes are given only for firm matches. Rows may omit the clone size; those that give it use once, few, many or a size class.

D	V	size	J	CDR3	DNA
TRBD1	TRBV23-1	NA	TRBJ1-4	CASSQNDGGQEKLFF	TGCGCCAGCAGTCAAAACGATGGGGGACAGGAAAAACTGTTTTTT
NA	TRBV20-1	NA	TRBJ1-2	CSASLRSGEDYGYTF	TGCAGTGCTAGTTTAAGATCGGGGGAGGACTATGGCTACACCTTC
NA	TRBV2	NA	TRBJ2-5	CASSEAGADQETQYF	TGTGCCAGCAGTGAAGCGGGGGCGGATCAAGAGACCCAGTACTTC
TRBD1	TRBV5-4	NA	TRBJ1-4	CASSLFGQGNEKLFF	TGTGCCAGCAGCTTGTTTGGACAGGGCAATGAAAAACTGTTTTTT
TRBD2	TRBV7-9	once	TRBJ2-1	CASSLIAGRYNEQFF	TGTGCCAGCAGCCTAATAGCGGGGAGATACAATGAGCAGTTCTTC
TRBD1	TRBV3-1/TRBV3-2	NA	TRBJ1-4	CASSQNRGGTNEKLFF	TGTGCCAGCAGCCAAAACAGGGGGGGGACTAATGAAAAACTGTTTTTT
TRBD1	TRBV29-1	NA	TRBJ2-5	CSVERGQGETQYF	TGCAGCGTTGAAAGGGGGCAGGGGGAGACCCAGTACTTC
NA	TRBV18	NA	TRBJ1-1	CASSPPSGPRNTEAFF	TGTGCCAGCTCACCACCCTCAGGGCCGAGAAACACTGAAGCTTTCTTT
NA	TRBV21-1	NA	TRBJ1-1	CASSTWTKF	TGTGCCAGCAGCACCTGGACTAAATTT
TRBD1	TRBV10-3	once	TRBJ1-5	CAINRDRSEPQHF	TGTGCCATTAACCGGGACAGGAGCGAGCCCCAGCATTTT
TRBD1	TRBV2	NA	TRBJ1-2	CATDRQGRYGYTF	TGTGCCACCGACCGACAGGGGAGATATGGCTACACCTTC
TRBD1	TRBV5-1	few	TRBJ1-5	CASSFTGGAGQPQHF	TGCGCCAGCAGCTTTACAGGGGGCGCCGGGCAGCCCCAGCATTTT
TRBD1	TRBV7-9	NA	TRBJ1-2	CATQSGTGIYTF	TGTGCCACCCAGTCCGGGACAGGGATCTACACCTTC
NA	TRBV9	NA	TRBJ1-2	CASAPGGGGYTF	TGTGCCAGCGCTCCGGGGGGTGGCGGCTACACCTTC
TRBD1	TRBV18	NA	TRBJ1-4	CASSLGTGKEKLFF	TGTGCCAGCTCACTCGGGACAGGAAAAGAAAAACTGTTTTTT
TRBD1	TRBV27	NA	TRBJ2-1	CASSLQGAAEQFF	TGTGCCAGCAGTTTACAGGGGGCGGCTGAGCAGTTCTTC
NA	TRBV5-1	NA	TRBJ1-2	CASSLVAGPIYGYTF	TGCGCCAGCAGCTTGGTGGCAGGTCCTATCTATGGCTACACCTTC
NA	TRBV27	few	TRBJ1-1	CASRTQTGGRTEAFF	TGTGCCAGCAGAACCCAGACAGGTGGAAGGACTGAAGCTTTCTTT
TRBD2	TRBV4-3	NA	TRBJ2-2	CASSQDSGGNRDTGELFF	TGCGCCAGCAGCCAAGACTCGGGGGGGAACAGGGACACCGGGGAGCTGTTTTTT
NA	TRBV29-1	NA	TRBJ1-2	CSVEQPGIYGYTF	TGCAGCGTTGAACAACCAGGGATCTATGGCTACACCTTC
NA	TRBV9	NA	TRBJ2-2	CASSSLVTGELFF	TGTGCCAGCAGTAGCCTGGTCACCGGGGAGCTGTTTTTT
NA	TRBV5-6	few	TRBJ1-6	CASSLTRGSPLHF	TGTGCCAGCAGCTTGACCCGGGGGTCACCCCTCCACTTT
NA	TRBV9	NA	TRBJ1-4	CASSGANEKLFF	TGTGCCAGCAGCGGAGCAAATGAAAAACTGTTTTTT
NA	TRBV13	NA	TRBJ2-3	CASSFLGSGPDTQYF	TGTGCCAGCAGCTTCCTCGGGAGCGGACCAGATACGCAGTATTTT
NA	TRBV5-6	NA	TRBJ1-6	CASSLALQGTSPLHF	TGTGCCAGCAGCTTGGCCCTACAGGGAACTTCACCCCTCCACTTT
TRBD1	TRBV28	NA	TRBJ1-6	CASSTGGRPYNSPLHF	TGTGCCAGCAGTACAGGGGGTCGGCCCTATAATTCACCCCTCCACTTT
TRBD1	TRBV3-1/TRBV3-2	NA	TRBJ1-3	CASSQQWGTGSGNTIYF	TGTGCCAGCAGCCAACAATGGGGGACAGGGTCTGGAAACACCATATATTTT
TRBD1	TRBV29-1	NA	TRBJ1-2	CSAEQGASYTF	TGCAGCGCAGAACAGGGGGCGAGCTACACCTTC
TRBD2	TRBV7-2	NA	TRBJ2-1	CASSFRLAGYNEQFF	TGTGCCAGCAGCTTCAGACTAGCGGGGTACAATGAGCAGTTCTTC